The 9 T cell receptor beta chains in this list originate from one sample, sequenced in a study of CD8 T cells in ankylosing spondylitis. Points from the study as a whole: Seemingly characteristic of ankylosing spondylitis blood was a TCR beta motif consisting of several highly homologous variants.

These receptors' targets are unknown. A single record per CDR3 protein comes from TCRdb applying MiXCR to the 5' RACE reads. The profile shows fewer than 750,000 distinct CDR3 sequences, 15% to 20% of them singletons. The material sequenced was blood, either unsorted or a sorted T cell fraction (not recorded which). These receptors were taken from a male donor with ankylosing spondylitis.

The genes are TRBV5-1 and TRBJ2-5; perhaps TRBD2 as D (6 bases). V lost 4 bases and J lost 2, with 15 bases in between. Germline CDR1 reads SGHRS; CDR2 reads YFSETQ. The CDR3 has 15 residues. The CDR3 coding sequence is TGCGCCAGCAGCCCTCCCCGGGGGACTCAAGAGACCCAGTACTTC. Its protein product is CASSPPRGTQETQYF.

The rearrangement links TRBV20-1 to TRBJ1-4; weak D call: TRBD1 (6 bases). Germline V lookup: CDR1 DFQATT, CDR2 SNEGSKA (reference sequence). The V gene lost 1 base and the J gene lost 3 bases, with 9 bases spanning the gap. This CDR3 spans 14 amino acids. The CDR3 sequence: CSARVAGANEKLFF. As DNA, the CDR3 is TGCAGTGCTAGAGTGGCAGGGGCTAATGAAAAACTGTTTTTT.

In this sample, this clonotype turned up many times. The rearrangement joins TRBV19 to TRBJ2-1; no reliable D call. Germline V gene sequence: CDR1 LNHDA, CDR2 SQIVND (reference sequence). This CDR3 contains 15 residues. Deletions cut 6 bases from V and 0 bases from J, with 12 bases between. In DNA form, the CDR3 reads TGTGCCAGTAGCCTATCGGCGAGCTCCTACAATGAGCAGTTCTTC. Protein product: CASSLSASSYNEQFF.

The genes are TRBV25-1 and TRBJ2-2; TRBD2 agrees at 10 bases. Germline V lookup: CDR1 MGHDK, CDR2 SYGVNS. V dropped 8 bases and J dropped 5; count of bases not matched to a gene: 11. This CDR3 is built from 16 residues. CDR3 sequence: CASGETGLASTGELFF. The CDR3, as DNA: TGTGCCAGCGGGGAAACGGGACTAGCGAGTACCGGGGAGCTGTTTTTT. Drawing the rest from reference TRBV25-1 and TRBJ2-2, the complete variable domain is EADIYQTPRYLVIGTGKKITLECSQTMGHDKMYWYQQDPGMELHLIHYSYGVNSTEKGDLSSESTVSRIRTEHFPLTLESARPSHTSQYLCASGETGLASTGELFFGEGSRLTVL.

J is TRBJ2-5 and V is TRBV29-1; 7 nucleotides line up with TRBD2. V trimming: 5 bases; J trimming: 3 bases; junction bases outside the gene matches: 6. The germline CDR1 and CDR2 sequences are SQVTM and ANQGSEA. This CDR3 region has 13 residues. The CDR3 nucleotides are TGCAGCGTTCTTCCGGGGGGAAAAGAGACCCAGTACTTC. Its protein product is CSVLPGGKETQYF.

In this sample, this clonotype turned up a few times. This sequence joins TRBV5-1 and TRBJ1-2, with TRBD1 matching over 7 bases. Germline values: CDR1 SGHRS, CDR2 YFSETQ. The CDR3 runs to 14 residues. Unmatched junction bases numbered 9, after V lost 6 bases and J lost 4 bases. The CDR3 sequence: CASNREGARYGYTF. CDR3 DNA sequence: TGCGCCAGCAACCGAGAGGGGGCTCGCTATGGCTACACCTTC.

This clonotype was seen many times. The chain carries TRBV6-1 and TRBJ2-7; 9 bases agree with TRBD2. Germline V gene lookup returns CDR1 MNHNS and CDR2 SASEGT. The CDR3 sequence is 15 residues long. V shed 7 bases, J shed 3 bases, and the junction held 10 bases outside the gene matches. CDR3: CASTYRSGGNYEQYF. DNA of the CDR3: TGTGCCAGCACCTACCGTAGCGGGGGAAACTACGAGCAGTACTTC.

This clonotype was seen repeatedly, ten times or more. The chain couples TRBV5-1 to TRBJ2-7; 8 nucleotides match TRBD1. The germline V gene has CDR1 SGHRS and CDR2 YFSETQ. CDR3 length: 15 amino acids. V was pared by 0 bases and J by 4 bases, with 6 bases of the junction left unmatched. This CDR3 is CASSLGQGKRYEQYF. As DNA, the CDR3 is TGCGCCAGCAGCTTGGGACAGGGGAAGCGTTACGAGCAGTACTTC.

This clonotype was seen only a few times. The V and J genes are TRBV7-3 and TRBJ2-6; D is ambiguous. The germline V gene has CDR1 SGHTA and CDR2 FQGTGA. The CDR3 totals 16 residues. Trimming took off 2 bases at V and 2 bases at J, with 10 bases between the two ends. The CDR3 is CASSLGSPAGANVLTF. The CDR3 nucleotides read TGTGCCAGCAGCTTAGGCTCGCCCGCTGGGGCCAACGTCCTGACTTTC.